This T cell receptor (beta chain) was observed in a study of beta chain features in type 1 diabetes. About the research overall: Age, gender and cell yields were similar between patients and healthy donors. Study results and limitations: Naive, central memory and Treg TCRB repertoires appeared more alike in patients than in healthy donors.

J gave up 4 bases and V 0 bases, and 2 bases lay outside the gene matches. From germline, CDR1 is SGHRS and CDR2 YFSETQ. There are 14 residues in the CDR3. For this clone: Its antigen is undetermined.

Expressed TCRB transcripts were sequenced after all isolated RNA was converted to cDNA. Measured with immunoSEQ multiplex PCR; TCRdb has only the in-frame clones, and not every one. This sample yields 140,000 or so clones, of which roughly a tenth are seen a single time; under 1.5% belongs to the top ten. The chain has TRBV5-1 and TRBJ2-7; 9 bases are shared with TRBD1. The sequenced sample was naive CD4+ T cells from blood. The clonotype was recovered from a man younger than 35 in good health. For the CDR3, the DNA is TGCGCCAGCAGCTTGGAGGGACAGGGTTACGAGCAGTACTTC. Residues: CASSLEGQGYEQYF.